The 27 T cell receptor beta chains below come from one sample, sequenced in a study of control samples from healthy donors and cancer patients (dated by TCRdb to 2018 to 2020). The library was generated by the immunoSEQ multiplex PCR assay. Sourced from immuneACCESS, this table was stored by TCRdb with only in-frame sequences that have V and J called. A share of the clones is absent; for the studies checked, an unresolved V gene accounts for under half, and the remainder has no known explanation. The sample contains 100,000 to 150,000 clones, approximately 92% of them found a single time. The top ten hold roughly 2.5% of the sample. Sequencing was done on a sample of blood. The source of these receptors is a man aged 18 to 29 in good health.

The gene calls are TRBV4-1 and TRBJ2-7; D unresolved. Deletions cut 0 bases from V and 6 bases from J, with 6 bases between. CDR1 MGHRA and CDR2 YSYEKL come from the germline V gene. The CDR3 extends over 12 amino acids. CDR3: CASSQDWGEQYF. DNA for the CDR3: TGCGCCAGCAGCCAAGATTGGGGCGAGCAGTACTTC.

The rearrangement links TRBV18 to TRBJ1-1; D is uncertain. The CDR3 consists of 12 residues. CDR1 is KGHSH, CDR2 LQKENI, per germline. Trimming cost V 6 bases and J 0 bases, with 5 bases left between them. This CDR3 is CASSPMNTEAFF. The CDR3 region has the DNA TGTGCCAGCTCCCCGATGAACACTGAAGCTTTCTTT.

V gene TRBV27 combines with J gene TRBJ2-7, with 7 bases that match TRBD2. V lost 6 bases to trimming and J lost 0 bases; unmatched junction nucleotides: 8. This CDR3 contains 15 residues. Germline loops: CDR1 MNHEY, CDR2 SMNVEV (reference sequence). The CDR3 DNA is TGTGCCAGCAGCCCCCTGGGGGGGAGCTCCTACGAGCAGTACTTC. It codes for CASSPLGGSSYEQYF.

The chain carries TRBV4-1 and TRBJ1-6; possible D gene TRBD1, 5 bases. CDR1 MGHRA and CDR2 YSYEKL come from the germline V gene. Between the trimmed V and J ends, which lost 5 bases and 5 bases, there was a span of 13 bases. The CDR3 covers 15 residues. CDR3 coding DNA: TGCGCCAGCAGCTACGGCTGGGGGAATAATTCACCCCTCCACTTT. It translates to CASSYGWGNNSPLHF.

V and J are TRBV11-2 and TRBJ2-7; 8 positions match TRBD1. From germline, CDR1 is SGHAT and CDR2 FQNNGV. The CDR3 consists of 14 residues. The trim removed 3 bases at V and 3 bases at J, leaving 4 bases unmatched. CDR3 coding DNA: TGTGCCAGCAGCTTGGGACAGGCTCTCTACGAGCAGTACGTC. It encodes CASSLGQALYEQYV.

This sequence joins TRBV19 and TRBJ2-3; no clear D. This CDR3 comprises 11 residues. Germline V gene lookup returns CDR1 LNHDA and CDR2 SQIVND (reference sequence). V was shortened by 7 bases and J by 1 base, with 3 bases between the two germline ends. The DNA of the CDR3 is TGTGCCAGTATTGGCACAGATACGCAGTATTTT. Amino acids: CASIGTDTQYF.

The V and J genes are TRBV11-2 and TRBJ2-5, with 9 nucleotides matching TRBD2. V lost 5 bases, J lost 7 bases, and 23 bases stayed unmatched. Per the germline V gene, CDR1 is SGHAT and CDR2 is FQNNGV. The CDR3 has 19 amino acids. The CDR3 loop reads CASSPRGSERGAPGGTQYF. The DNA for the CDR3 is TGTGCCAGCAGCCCCCGGGGGAGCGAGCGGGGGGCCCCGGGCGGGACCCAGTACTTC.

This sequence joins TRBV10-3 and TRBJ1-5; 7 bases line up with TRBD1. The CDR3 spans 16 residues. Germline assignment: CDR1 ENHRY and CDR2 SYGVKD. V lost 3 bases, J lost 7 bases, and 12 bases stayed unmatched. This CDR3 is CAISDPDRSERQPQHF. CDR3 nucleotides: TGTGCCATCAGTGACCCGGACAGGTCGGAGAGGCAGCCCCAGCATTTT.

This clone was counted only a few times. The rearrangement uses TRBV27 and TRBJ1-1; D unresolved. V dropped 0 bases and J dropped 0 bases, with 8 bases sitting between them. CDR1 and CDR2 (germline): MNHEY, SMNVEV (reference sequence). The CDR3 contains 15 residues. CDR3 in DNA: TGTGCCAGCAGTTTATCCGGCAGATTGAACACTGAAGCTTTCTTT. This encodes CASSLSGRLNTEAFF.

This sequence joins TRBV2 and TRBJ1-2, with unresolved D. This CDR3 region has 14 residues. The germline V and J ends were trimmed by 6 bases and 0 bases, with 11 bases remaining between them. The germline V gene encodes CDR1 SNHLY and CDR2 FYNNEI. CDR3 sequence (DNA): TGTGCCAGCAGGGGAGAGACACCTAACTATGGCTACACCTTC. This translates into CASRGETPNYGYTF.

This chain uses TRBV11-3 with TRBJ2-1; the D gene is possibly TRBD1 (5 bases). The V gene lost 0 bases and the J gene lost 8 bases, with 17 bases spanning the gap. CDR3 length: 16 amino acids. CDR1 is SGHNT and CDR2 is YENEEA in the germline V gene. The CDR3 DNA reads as TGTGCCAGCAGCTTAGATGCGATTGTAGGGGCGGATGAGCAGTTCTTC. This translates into CASSLDAIVGADEQFF.

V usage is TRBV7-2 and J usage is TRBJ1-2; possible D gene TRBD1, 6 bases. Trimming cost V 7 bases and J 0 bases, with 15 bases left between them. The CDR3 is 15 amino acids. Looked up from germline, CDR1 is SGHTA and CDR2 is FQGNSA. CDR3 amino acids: CASTPRRDTNYGYTF. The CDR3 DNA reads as TGTGCCAGCACCCCTCGGAGGGACACTAACTATGGCTACACCTTC.

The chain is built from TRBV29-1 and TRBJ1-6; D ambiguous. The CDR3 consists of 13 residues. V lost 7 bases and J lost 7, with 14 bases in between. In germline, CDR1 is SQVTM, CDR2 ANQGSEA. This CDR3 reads CSAIGRNNSPLHF. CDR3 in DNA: TGCAGCGCCATAGGACGGAACAATTCACCCCTCCACTTT.

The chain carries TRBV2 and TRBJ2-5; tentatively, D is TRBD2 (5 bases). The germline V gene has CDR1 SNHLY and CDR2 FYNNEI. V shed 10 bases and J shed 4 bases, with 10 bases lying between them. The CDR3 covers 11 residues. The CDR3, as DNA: TGTGCCACCAAAGGAGGAGAGACCCAGTACTTC. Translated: CATKGGETQYF. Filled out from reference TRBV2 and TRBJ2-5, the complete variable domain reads EPEVTQTPSHQVTQMGQEVILRCVPISNHLYFYWYRQILGQKVEFLVSFYNNEISEKSEIFDDQFSVERPDGSNFTLKIRSTKLEDSAMYFCATKGGETQYFGPGTRLLVL.

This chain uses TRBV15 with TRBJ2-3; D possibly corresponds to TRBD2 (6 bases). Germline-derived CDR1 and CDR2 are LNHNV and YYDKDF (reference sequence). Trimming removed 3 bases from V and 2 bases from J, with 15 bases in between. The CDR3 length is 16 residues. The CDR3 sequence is CATSREGLWDTDTQYF. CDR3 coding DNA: TGTGCCACCAGCAGGGAGGGACTCTGGGACACAGATACGCAGTATTTT. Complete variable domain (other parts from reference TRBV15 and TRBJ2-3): DAMVIQNPRYQVTQFGKPVTLSCSQTLNHNVMYWYQQKSSQAPKLLFHYYDKDFNNEADTPDNFQSRRPNTSFCFLDIRSPGLGDTAMYLCATSREGLWDTDTQYFGPGTRLTVL.

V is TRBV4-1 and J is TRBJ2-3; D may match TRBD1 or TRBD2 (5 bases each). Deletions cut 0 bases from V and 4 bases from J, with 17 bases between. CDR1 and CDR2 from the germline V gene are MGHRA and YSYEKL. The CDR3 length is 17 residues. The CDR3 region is CASSQEVSTVGADTQYF. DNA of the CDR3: TGCGCCAGCAGCCAAGAGGTTTCGACAGTGGGGGCAGATACGCAGTATTTT.

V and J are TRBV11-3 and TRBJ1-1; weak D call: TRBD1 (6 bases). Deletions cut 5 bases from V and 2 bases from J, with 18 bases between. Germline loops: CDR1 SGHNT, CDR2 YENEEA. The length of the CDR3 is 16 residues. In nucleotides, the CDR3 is TGTGCCAGCAGCCCGGGGGGCGGACGGACAAACACTGAAGCTTTCTTT. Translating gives CASSPGGGRTNTEAFF. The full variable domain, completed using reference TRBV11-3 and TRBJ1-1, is EAGVVQSPRYKIIEKKQPVAFWCNPISGHNTLYWYLQNLGQGPELLIRYENEEAVDDSQLPKDRFSAERLKGVDSTLKIQPAELGDSAVYLCASSPGGGRTNTEAFFGQGTRLTVV.

The CDR3 sequence is CASSDKGTGELFF. CDR3 bases: TGTGCCAGCAGTGACAAGGGCACCGGGGAGCTGTTTTTT. V and J are TRBV6-1 and TRBJ2-2; D is ambiguous. This CDR3 contains 13 residues. CDR1 and CDR2 (germline): MNHNS, SASEGT. V shed 3 bases and J shed 4 bases, with 6 bases lying between them.

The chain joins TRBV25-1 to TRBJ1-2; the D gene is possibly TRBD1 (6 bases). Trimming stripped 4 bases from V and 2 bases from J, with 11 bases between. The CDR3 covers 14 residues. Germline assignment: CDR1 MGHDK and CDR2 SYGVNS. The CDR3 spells CASSGQAYNYGYTF. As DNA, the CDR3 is TGTGCCAGCAGTGGACAGGCTTACAACTATGGCTACACCTTC.

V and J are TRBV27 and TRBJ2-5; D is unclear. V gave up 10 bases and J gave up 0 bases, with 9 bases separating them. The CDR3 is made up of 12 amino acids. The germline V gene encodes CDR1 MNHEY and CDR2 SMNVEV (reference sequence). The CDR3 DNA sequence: TGTGCCACCTCGCCGGACCAAGAGACCCAGTACTTC. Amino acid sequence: CATSPDQETQYF.

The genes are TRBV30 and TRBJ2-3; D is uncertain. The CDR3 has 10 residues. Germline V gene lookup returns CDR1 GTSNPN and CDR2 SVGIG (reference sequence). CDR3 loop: CESPPDTQYF. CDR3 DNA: TGTGAATCCCCCCCAGATACGCAGTATTTT.

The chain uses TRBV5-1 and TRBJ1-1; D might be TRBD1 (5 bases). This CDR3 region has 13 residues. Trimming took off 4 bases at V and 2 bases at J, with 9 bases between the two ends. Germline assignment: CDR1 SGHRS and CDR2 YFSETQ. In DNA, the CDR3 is TGCGCCAGCAGCCAAACAGGAAACACTGAAGCTTTCTTT. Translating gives CASSQTGNTEAFF.

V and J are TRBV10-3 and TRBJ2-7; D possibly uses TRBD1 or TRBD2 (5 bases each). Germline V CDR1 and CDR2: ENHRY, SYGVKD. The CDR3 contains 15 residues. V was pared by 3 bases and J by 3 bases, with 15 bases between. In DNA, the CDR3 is TGTGCCATCAGTGACCGGGACGGAGGATACTACGAGCAGTACTTC. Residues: CAISDRDGGYYEQYF.

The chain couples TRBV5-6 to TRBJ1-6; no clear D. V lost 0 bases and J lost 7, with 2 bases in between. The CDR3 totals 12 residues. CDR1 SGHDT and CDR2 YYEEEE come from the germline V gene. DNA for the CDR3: TGTGCCAGCAGCTTGGGGAATTCACCCCTCCACTTT. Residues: CASSLGNSPLHF.

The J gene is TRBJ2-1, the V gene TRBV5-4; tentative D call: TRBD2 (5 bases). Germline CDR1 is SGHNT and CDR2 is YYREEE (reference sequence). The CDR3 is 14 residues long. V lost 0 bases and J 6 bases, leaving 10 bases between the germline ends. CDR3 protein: CASSLGGTSNEQFF. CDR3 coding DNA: TGTGCCAGCAGCTTGGGGGGTACTAGCAATGAGCAGTTCTTC.

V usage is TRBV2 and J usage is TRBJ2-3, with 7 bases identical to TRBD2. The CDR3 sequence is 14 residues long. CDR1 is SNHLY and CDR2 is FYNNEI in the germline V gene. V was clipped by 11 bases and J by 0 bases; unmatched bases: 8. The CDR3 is CAADGGLSTDTQYF. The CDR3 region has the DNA TGTGCCGCGGACGGGGGGTTAAGCACAGATACGCAGTATTTT.

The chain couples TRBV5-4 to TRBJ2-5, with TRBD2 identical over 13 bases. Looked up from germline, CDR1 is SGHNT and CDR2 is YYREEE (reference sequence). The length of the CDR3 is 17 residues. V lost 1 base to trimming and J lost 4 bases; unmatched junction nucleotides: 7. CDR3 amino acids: CASSLQLAGGLGETQYF. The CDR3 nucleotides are TGTGCCAGCAGCTTGCAACTAGCGGGGGGGCTAGGAGAGACCCAGTACTTC.